These T cell receptor beta chains were read from a single sample in a study of beta chain features in type 1 diabetes. The repertoire was sequenced with immunoSEQ multiplex PCR; TCRdb's copy has only in-frame clones and lacks some. Here the sample spans 250,000 or so clones, around 68% being singletons. The sequenced sample was naive CD4+ T cells from blood. These receptors were taken from a man aged 25 to 40 in good health. Both conserved end residues are part of each CDR3. Each record gives: D gene, J gene, V gene, CDR3 protein. D genes are given only for firm matches.

D gene: NA
J gene: TRBJ1-1
V gene: TRBV30
CDR3 protein: CAWSGDTEAFF

D gene: TRBD2
J gene: TRBJ2-1
V gene: TRBV9
CDR3 protein: CASSVGLAYYNEQFF

D gene: TRBD1
J gene: TRBJ2-1
V gene: TRBV7-2
CDR3 protein: CASKPTGSHNEQFF

D gene: TRBD2
J gene: TRBJ2-1
V gene: TRBV30
CDR3 protein: CAWSNWGLAYNEQFF

D gene: NA
J gene: TRBJ2-7
V gene: TRBV6-5
CDR3 protein: CASSRDRRRKQYF

D gene: TRBD2
J gene: TRBJ2-1
V gene: TRBV4-1
CDR3 protein: CASSPTLAGNEQFF

D gene: NA
J gene: TRBJ2-1
V gene: TRBV30
CDR3 protein: CAWGLSLGEQFF

D gene: NA
J gene: TRBJ2-7
V gene: TRBV29-1
CDR3 protein: CSVAAAKNEQYF

D gene: NA
J gene: TRBJ2-1
V gene: TRBV10-3
CDR3 protein: CAISVLREQFF

D gene: NA
J gene: TRBJ2-7
V gene: TRBV18
CDR3 protein: CASSLNYEQYF

D gene: TRBD2
J gene: TRBJ2-5
V gene: TRBV7-9
CDR3 protein: CASSLLWAGGQETQYF

D gene: NA
J gene: TRBJ2-7
V gene: TRBV7-2
CDR3 protein: CASSLWGYEQYF

D gene: TRBD2
J gene: TRBJ2-3
V gene: TRBV15
CDR3 protein: CATSRAPGRVADTQYF

D gene: TRBD1
J gene: TRBJ2-4
V gene: TRBV6-1
CDR3 protein: CASSVDRENIQYF

D gene: TRBD1
J gene: TRBJ2-7
V gene: TRBV5-4
CDR3 protein: CASSPSWDRGRNEQYF

D gene: NA
J gene: TRBJ2-5
V gene: TRBV5-1
CDR3 protein: CASSLVLKETQYF

D gene: NA
J gene: TRBJ1-2
V gene: TRBV5-1
CDR3 protein: CASSLEVIADGYTF

D gene: NA
J gene: TRBJ2-7
V gene: TRBV7-2
CDR3 protein: CASSPGLEQYF

D gene: NA
J gene: TRBJ2-3
V gene: TRBV11-2
CDR3 protein: CASSPVMATDTQYF

D gene: TRBD1
J gene: TRBJ2-1
V gene: TRBV5-1
CDR3 protein: CASSLRDSSYNEQFF

D gene: NA
J gene: TRBJ1-5
V gene: TRBV15
CDR3 protein: CATSRDGYSNQPQHF

D gene: NA
J gene: TRBJ2-3
V gene: TRBV7-2
CDR3 protein: CASSPGLGSVSTDTQYF

D gene: NA
J gene: TRBJ2-1
V gene: TRBV20-1
CDR3 protein: CSASYNEQFF

D gene: NA
J gene: TRBJ1-5
V gene: TRBV15
CDR3 protein: CATSRDLSTYGQPQHF

D gene: NA
J gene: TRBJ2-3
V gene: TRBV29-1
CDR3 protein: CSVDPGTDTQYF

D gene: NA
J gene: TRBJ2-3
V gene: TRBV11-2
CDR3 protein: CASSRGRGSTDTQYF

D gene: TRBD1
J gene: TRBJ1-5
V gene: TRBV7-2
CDR3 protein: CASSPGQGHQPQHF

D gene: NA
J gene: TRBJ1-1
V gene: TRBV30
CDR3 protein: CAWRGRGNTEAFF

D gene: TRBD1
J gene: TRBJ2-3
V gene: TRBV29-1
CDR3 protein: CSASPGQGTDTQYF

D gene: NA
J gene: TRBJ2-7
V gene: TRBV29-1
CDR3 protein: CSVLGSYEQYF

D gene: NA
J gene: TRBJ2-3
V gene: TRBV7-9
CDR3 protein: CASSSRQNTDTQYF

D gene: NA
J gene: TRBJ2-4
V gene: TRBV30
CDR3 protein: CAWTNWGDRQNIQYF

D gene: NA
J gene: TRBJ1-2
V gene: TRBV20-1
CDR3 protein: CSARRDGYTF

D gene: NA
J gene: TRBJ2-3
V gene: TRBV4-1
CDR3 protein: CASSGTGPSTDTQYF

D gene: NA
J gene: TRBJ2-3
V gene: TRBV30
CDR3 protein: CAWSPRRGLADTQYF

D gene: TRBD1
J gene: TRBJ2-7
V gene: TRBV5-1
CDR3 protein: CASSADRGEQYF

D gene: NA
J gene: TRBJ2-7
V gene: TRBV20-1
CDR3 protein: CSAGQPEQYF

D gene: TRBD2
J gene: TRBJ2-2
V gene: TRBV30
CDR3 protein: CAWSTIGTSVYTGELFF

D gene: NA
J gene: TRBJ2-5
V gene: TRBV30
CDR3 protein: CAWSVRAGETQYF

D gene: NA
J gene: TRBJ2-5
V gene: TRBV15
CDR3 protein: CATSRAKRQITGTQYF

D gene: NA
J gene: TRBJ2-1
V gene: TRBV2
CDR3 protein: CASRTKTEQFF

D gene: NA
J gene: TRBJ2-1
V gene: TRBV10-3
CDR3 protein: CATQGYNEQFF

D gene: NA
J gene: TRBJ2-5
V gene: TRBV20-1
CDR3 protein: CSARVEETQYF

D gene: NA
J gene: TRBJ2-5
V gene: TRBV30
CDR3 protein: CAWSGPTGTQYF

D gene: NA
J gene: TRBJ1-1
V gene: TRBV30
CDR3 protein: CAWSNEGEAFF

D gene: NA
J gene: TRBJ1-2
V gene: TRBV29-1
CDR3 protein: CSVEGVLEGYGYTF

D gene: NA
J gene: TRBJ2-1
V gene: TRBV2
CDR3 protein: CASSEDRDNEQFF

D gene: TRBD1
J gene: TRBJ2-5
V gene: TRBV5-1
CDR3 protein: CASSPGTGRETQYF

D gene: TRBD1
J gene: TRBJ2-7
V gene: TRBV29-1
CDR3 protein: CSVGGDRVSHEQYF

D gene: NA
J gene: TRBJ1-2
V gene: TRBV29-1
CDR3 protein: CSVSGEDGYTF

D gene: NA
J gene: TRBJ2-2
V gene: TRBV19
CDR3 protein: CASSIKVAGELFF

D gene: NA
J gene: TRBJ1-2
V gene: TRBV30
CDR3 protein: CAWSVREDGYTF

D gene: TRBD1
J gene: TRBJ1-2
V gene: TRBV30
CDR3 protein: CAWSQQGNYGYTF

D gene: NA
J gene: TRBJ2-1
V gene: TRBV5-1
CDR3 protein: CASSLEGTDYNEQFF

D gene: NA
J gene: TRBJ2-5
V gene: TRBV5-6
CDR3 protein: CASSLINQETQYF

D gene: NA
J gene: TRBJ1-2
V gene: TRBV30
CDR3 protein: CAWSRRENYGYTF

D gene: NA
J gene: TRBJ2-3
V gene: TRBV7-2
CDR3 protein: CASSLGPIDTQYF

D gene: TRBD1
J gene: TRBJ1-3
V gene: TRBV29-1
CDR3 protein: CSASRQGSGNTIYF

D gene: NA
J gene: TRBJ2-5
V gene: TRBV30
CDR3 protein: CAWSGYRRQETQYF

D gene: NA
J gene: TRBJ2-1
V gene: TRBV10-3
CDR3 protein: CAISEPVRSSMFF